Below are 6 T cell receptor beta chains sequenced from a single sample in a study of blood T cell repertoires in COVID-19. This table comes from immunoSEQ multiplex PCR, and its TCRdb copy is limited to in-frame clones, with some not included. The sample has just under 30,000 clones, around 85% seen once. Sequencing was done on a sample of peripheral blood. Source of these receptors: a human donor with active COVID-19. The donor label of this sample is uncertain.

The chain combines TRBV3-1 (or the pseudogene TRBV3-2) with TRBJ1-3; a possible D gene is TRBD1 (6 bases). The V and J ends lost 3 bases and 0 bases respectively, with 9 bases between them. Germline loops: CDR1 LGHDT, CDR2 YNNKEL (reference sequence). The CDR3 is 15 residues long. This CDR3 reads CASSHQGSSGNTIYF. CDR3 DNA: TGTGCCAGCAGCCATCAGGGGTCCTCTGGAAACACCATATATTTT.

The gene calls are TRBV27 and TRBJ2-1; possible D gene TRBD1, 5 bases. Trimming removed 4 bases from V and 3 bases from J, with 7 bases in between. Germline lookup yields CDR1 MNHEY and CDR2 SMNVEV (reference sequence). The CDR3 consists of 13 residues. Written as DNA, the CDR3 is TGTGCCAGCAGTTCGACAGACTACAATGAGCAGTTCTTC. Its protein product is CASSSTDYNEQFF.

The chain is built from TRBV5-1 and TRBJ1-1, with 8 bases that match TRBD1. This CDR3 contains 15 residues. Trimming cost V 0 bases and J 4 bases; bases outside gene matches: 5. CDR1 and CDR2 from the germline V gene are SGHRS and YFSETQ. Here the CDR3 DNA reads TGCGCCAGCAGCTTGGTACGCACAGGGGGCACTGAAGCTTTCTTT. Encoded protein: CASSLVRTGGTEAFF.

The V call is TRBV7-9, the J call TRBJ1-1; 10 bases match TRBD1. Trimming cost V 1 base and J 6 bases; bases outside gene matches: 11. The V gene's germline CDR1 is SEHNR and CDR2 FQNEAQ (reference sequence). There are 17 residues in the CDR3. Written as DNA, the CDR3 is TGTGCCAGCAGCTTAGGGTGGGGGGACAGGGGAGTGTCTGAAGCTTTCTTT. Translating gives CASSLGWGDRGVSEAFF.

V gene TRBV9 combines with J gene TRBJ2-7; the D gene is possibly TRBD2 (6 bases). Trimming left V 0 bases short and J 3 bases short, with 10 bases between. Per germline, CDR1 SGDLS and CDR2 YYNGEE. This CDR3 region has 14 residues. The CDR3 DNA sequence: TGTGCCAGCAGCGTAGAGGGGACTGACTACGAGCAGTACTTC. It is translated as CASSVEGTDYEQYF.

The chain recombines TRBV19 with TRBJ2-5; a possible D gene is TRBD1 (6 bases). Per the germline V gene, CDR1 is LNHDA and CDR2 is SQIVND (reference sequence). The V gene lost 8 bases and the J gene lost 5 bases, with 15 bases spanning the gap. The CDR3 spans 13 residues. CDR3 coding DNA: TGTGCCAGTGGGCCACAGGGTCAGGAGACCCAGTACTTC. This codes for CASGPQGQETQYF.